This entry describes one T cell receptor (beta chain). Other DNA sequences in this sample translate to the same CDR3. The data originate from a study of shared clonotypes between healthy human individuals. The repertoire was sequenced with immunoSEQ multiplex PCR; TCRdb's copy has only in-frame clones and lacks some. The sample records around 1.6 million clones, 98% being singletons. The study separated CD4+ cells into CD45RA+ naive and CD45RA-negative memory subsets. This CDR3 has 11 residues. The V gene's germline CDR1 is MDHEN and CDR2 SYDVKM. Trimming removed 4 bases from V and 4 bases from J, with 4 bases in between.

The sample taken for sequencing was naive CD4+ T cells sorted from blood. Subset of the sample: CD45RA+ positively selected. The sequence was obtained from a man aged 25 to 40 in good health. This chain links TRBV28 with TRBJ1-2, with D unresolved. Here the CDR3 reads CASSSAYGYTF. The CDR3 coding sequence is TGTGCCAGCAGTTCAGCCTATGGCTACACCTTC.